What follows is one TCR beta chain and its context. This clone has only a few counts. There is no known antigen for this receptor. It has no much larger one-base neighbor in the sample; base qualities were not kept. CDR1 and CDR2 (SGHDT, YYEEEE) derive from the germline V gene. Germline trimming amounts to 4 bases on V and 3 bases on J, with 11 as the count of junction bases outside the gene matches. Inclusive of the bounding cysteine and phenylalanine, the CDR3 is 17 residues long. CDR3 DNA is the only sequence kept; it has 51 bases, read in frame from the first base. This sample stems from a study of cytomegalovirus exposure and HLA in healthy donors (dated by TCRdb to the late 2010s). Background on the whole study: According to an earlier analysis of 587 of the donors, some 180 million T cells yielded roughly 100 million unique TCR beta sequences and approximately 280 Gb of sequence data. Of the 350 to 450 genotyped donors, over 70% fell in the genetic ancestry cluster associated with self-reported Caucasian donors. Across 300 to 400 genotyped donors of the cohort, an average of about 240,000 unique TCR beta nucleotide sequences per donor were sequenced, and around 19% of those sequences were non-productive. Because of strong linkage in the cohort, roughly 5 DR-DQ haplotypes were treated as single units for association and clustering. The number of typed donors differed by locus: roughly 629-640 for A, B, C, DRB1 and DQB1; approximately 520 for DQA1; fewer than 610 for DPA1; and roughly 450 for DPB1. A later analysis re-analyzed previously published TCR beta repertoires from 550 to 700 donors and added high-resolution HLA genotyping to study TCR occurrence patterns. Every discovery cohort repertoire had been produced on one sequencing platform. To decide whether each TCR beta V gene segment behaved as functional or pseudogenic, an earlier analysis of several hundred of the donors relied on high-throughput TCR beta sequencing. In the later analysis, no new phenotypic data were used to find candidate immune exposures; instead, reliance was placed on TCR beta sequences and their occurrence across donors. HLA typing included class I and class II loci at four-digit resolution. A later genetic analysis took genome-wide SNP genotypes for about 65% of the roughly 670 donors and used that subset as a discovery cohort. The study profiled the T cell repertoires of some 610 subjects by immunosequencing and related them to cytomegalovirus serostatus. Donor age, sex, ethnicity and CMV serostatus were compiled together with the repertoire data. To predict cytomegalovirus infection status, the study combined high-throughput TCR immunosequencing, statistical association of individual TCRs with disease status, and machine learning. Approximately 310 gigabases of sequencing data and tens of millions of unique TCR sequences were included in an early release covering about 700 HLA-typed donors. A separate validation cohort of approximately 120 different subjects was used in addition to the approximately 700-subject first cohort. The study was designed to test whether signatures of past pathogen exposure could be identified by cataloging public T cell receptors.

Preparation of the library involved the immunoSEQ multiplex PCR assay. For the multiplex PCR, a mixture combining 60 forward primers for TCR Vbeta segments and 13 reverse primers for TCR Jbeta segments was used. A multiplex PCR assay on genomic DNA amplified the CDR3 region of rearranged TCR beta genes. On the Illumina HiSeq System, the amplified TCR beta libraries were sequenced as 87-base-pair reads. Processing in the source paper ran as follows. In a later analysis, tens of millions of unique TCR beta chains were counted across the roughly 700 repertoires, and roughly 11 million of these chains were shared by at least two donors. Raw reads were error-corrected and collapsed into unique sequences with a nearest-neighbor algorithm that merged closely related sequences to remove PCR and sequencing errors. Alignment of CDR3 sequences to IMGT reference sequences was used to assign V, D and J gene segments. For a sequence to be retained, at least a six-nucleotide match to both a V gene segment and a J gene segment was required. A rearrangement counted as productive if the CDR3 had no stop codons and remained in frame with V and J, and every other rearrangement counted as non-productive. Following IMGT convention, CDR3 was defined as the stretch from the second conserved V-encoded cysteine to the conserved J-encoded phenylalanine. The earlier analysis of about 610 of the donors excluded any sequence lacking an unambiguous match to a single V gene segment. In an earlier analysis of 450 to 700 of the donors, V segments were called functional above 56.7% productive rearrangements and were called segregating when the between-donor standard deviation exceeded 5%. A statistical classification framework was developed to diagnose cytomegalovirus status using the catalog of TCR beta chain sequences. A later analysis assigned V and J genes by comparing TCR nucleotide sequences with IMGT/GENE-DB human TR gene sequences. A later analysis assigned CDR3 sequences and most-parsimonious VDJ recombination scenarios with the TCRdist pipeline. In a later analysis, every TCR beta chain was defined by the combination of its CDR3 amino acid sequence and its V-gene family, and reads without a unique V-gene family were dropped. To address suspected cross-contamination and a sequencing artifact, a later analysis removed a few hundred highly shared, low-generation-probability nucleotide sequences. In a later analysis, a clonal expansion index for each public chain was calculated from normalized within-repertoire ranks of inferred template counts. In a later analysis, generation probabilities were computed with a VDJ recombination model fitted to out-of-frame rearrangements, and the resulting probabilities were checked against IGoR. In a later analysis, TCR-TCR, TCR-HLA and TCR-CMV co-occurrence was scored with hypergeometric tests, and a repertoire-size bias correction was applied to TCR pairs. False discovery rates were estimated in a later analysis by permuting HLA or CMV assignments 20 times. In a later analysis, co-occurring TCRs were grouped using DBSCAN, with TCRdist sequence similarity added in when clustering inside HLA-allele-positive subsets. For co-occurrence clustering, repertoires with fewer than 30,000 or more than 120,000 public chains were excluded, along with four or five repertoires with anomalous nucleotide sharing. Held by TCRdb, this immuneACCESS table contains in-frame sequences only and omits some clones. Under half of the omission traces to an unresolved V gene where checked; the cause of the rest is unknown. V and J calls and clone size are copied from that table; D and trimming were computed from the DNA. The sample data list around 150,000 clones, and approximately 71% of these were observed just once. The ten largest clones add up to 7.7% of the sample.

The cohort consisted of hundreds of healthy bone marrow donors. At the time of sampling, all cohort members were nominally healthy, though unrecorded immune exposures were likely present. The donor tested CMV seropositive, placing the donor among the 289 seropositive members of the cohort. A peripheral blood sample was provided by each donor, and peripheral blood mononuclear cells were used for TCR beta sequencing. Genomic DNA was extracted from the blood cell samples with the Qiagen DNeasy Blood Extraction Kit. The paper's findings and limits, for the study overall: According to a later analysis, most CMV-associated TCR beta chains appeared to be HLA-restricted, and the HLA associations seemed to be driven largely by CMV exposure. The authors suggested that the approach could potentially be extended to other disease states and immunological phenotypes. Because counts were too low, roughly 16 rarely observed V segments, including chromosome 9 orphons, were excluded from the earlier analysis of some 590 of the donors. A cluster of highly shared sequence variants was judged likely to represent a technical artifact of the sequencing pipeline. In a later analysis, several top co-occurrence clusters were reported to appear linked to parvovirus B19, influenza, CMV and Epstein-Barr virus. Some IMGT-functional V segments, including TRBV6-2 and TRBV6-3, could not be distinguished by the 87-base-pair reads and were therefore excluded. The study listed 170 or so TCR beta chains as associated with cytomegalovirus. A later analysis associated about 17,000 TCR beta sequences with specific HLA alleles at a false discovery rate of 0.05. While some public TCRs were present in many individuals, most TCR sequences turned up only very rarely across donors. CMV serostatus was the only immune exposure information available for the cohort. A further reported finding was that TCR beta sequences accurately predicted the HLA-A and HLA-B alleles for most subjects in the first cohort. Sequencing depth was assumed to be roughly uniform across donors in the presence/absence analyses, though that assumption may not hold. Linkage disequilibrium might explain the correlated functional status among segregating V segments, but an unknown experimental factor could not be excluded. According to a later analysis, TCR association rates differed among HLA loci, with DRB1 alleles showing the most associated TCRs and HLA-C alleles showing the fewest. An association between a missense DCLRE1C variant and V-gene and J-gene trimming of TCR beta chains was found in a later genetic analysis and replicated in an independent cohort. A later analysis found that HLA-associated TCR beta chains were more clonally expanded and had lower generation probabilities than equally common non-associated chains. The cohort was sequenced for TCR beta chains only, and without alpha or paired-chain data the features that could be detected were limited. Cytomegalovirus status was reported to be diagnosed by the classifier with high specificity and sensitivity in both the original and validation cohorts. In an earlier analysis of several hundred of the donors, most TCR beta V segments were observed in productive rearrangements about 87% or about 30% of the time, broadly matching IMGT annotations. When HLA alleles, especially DR and DQ, strongly co-occurred, TCR associations were difficult to assign to individual alleles. Three of the identified cytomegalovirus-associated TCR beta chains were confirmed in vitro to be specific for cytomegalovirus antigens. HLA typing was unavailable for some donors at each locus, so association tests used only the typed subset. A later genetic analysis reported fewer N-insertions in productive TCRs among donors in an Asian-associated ancestry cluster than the roughly 620-donor mean.

The sequenced material came from PBMCs. The sequence joins TRBV5-6 to TRBJ2-5; 11 central bases correspond to TRBD1. The source of this sequence is a woman between 40 and 50 years old in good health and CMV-seropositive. The CDR3 here reads CASSLPDWDRGKETQYF. The nucleotides are TGTGCCAGCAGCCTCCCCGACTGGGACAGGGGGAAAGAGACCCAGTACTTC.